This TCR beta chain stems from a study of blood T cell repertoires in COVID-19. Sequencing used immunoSEQ multiplex PCR; TCRdb keeps in-frame clones, though not all of them. The profile covers 110,000 to 150,000 clones, with roughly 79% appearing a single time and 1.5% to 2.5% taken by the ten largest. CDR1 is SGHDT and CDR2 is YYEEEE in the germline V gene. The ends lost 7 bases at V and 5 bases at J; junction bases unmatched: 8. CDR3 size: 15 residues. This receptor was taken from a woman aged 60-70 years with acute or convalescent COVID-19. The sequenced sample was peripheral blood. The chain has TRBV5-6 and TRBJ2-5, with 13 nucleotides matching TRBD2. The DNA of the CDR3 is TGTGCCAGCCTGGCGGGACTAGCGGGACGGGAGACCCAGTACTTC. It codes for CASLAGLAGRETQYF.